Sequencing of this T cell receptor (beta chain) was carried out in a study of blood T cells in healthy people across ages. Deletions cut 1 base from V and 2 bases from J, with 10 bases between. Germline lookup yields CDR1 LGHNA and CDR2 YSLEER. The CDR3 has 15 residues. Primers used in a second PCR of roughly 7 to 11 cycles were a sample-barcoded 5' primer and a J-beta primer mix. Each CDR3 protein gets one entry after TCRdb re-called the 5' RACE reads with MiXCR. Of fewer than 600,000 distinct CDR3 sequences listed, about 27% are singletons. This clonotype has just a few counts. These data also featured in a second study, about T cells of mothers and their children. That source reports: A few healthy Caucasian mothers, along with their six children, were the donors.

The source of this sequence is a boy between 2 and 10 years old in good health. The source material was blood. The V and J genes are TRBV4-3 and TRBJ2-3; D is undetermined. The chain's CDR3 is CASSQGPGLTDTQYF. In DNA, the CDR3 is TGCGCCAGCAGCCAAGGTCCCGGGCTCACAGATACGCAGTATTTT.